The 16 T cell receptor beta chains given below trace back to one sample, sequenced in a study of T-cell reconstitution after alpha-beta-depleted transplantation in children. A TCRbeta library incorporating unique molecular identifiers was prepared. TCRdb used MiXCR to reprocess the PCR reads, holding one entry per CDR3 protein. The data contain approximately 520,000 distinct CDR3 sequences, 32% of them seen just once; the ten biggest clones take up around 2.4%. Source: PBMCs from the stem cell graft donor, taken from the stem cell graft. The source of these receptors is a human donor who donated a stem cell graft to a child with aplastic anemia.

This chain connects TRBV5-1 to TRBJ2-3; D is possibly TRBD1 (6 bases). Germline CDR1 is SGHRS and CDR2 is YFSETQ. Trimming left V 4 bases short and J 4 bases short, with 16 bases between. This CDR3 comprises 15 residues. The CDR3 loop is CASSTTGYRADTQYF. The DNA of the CDR3 is TGCGCCAGCAGCACCACAGGGTATAGAGCAGATACGCAGTATTTT. The full variable domain, completed using reference TRBV5-1 and TRBJ2-3, is KAGVTQTPRYLIKTRGQQVTLSCSPISGHRSVSWYQQTPGQGLQFLFEYFSETQRNKGNFPGRFSGRQFSNSRSEMNVSTLELGDSALYLCASSTTGYRADTQYFGPGTRLTVL.

This clonotype appeared a few times. The V gene is TRBV20-1, the J gene TRBJ1-5; perhaps TRBD1 as D (5 bases). V lost 6 bases to trimming and J lost 9 bases, with 18 bases between them. The CDR3 is 13 amino acids. CDR1 and CDR2 from the germline V gene are DFQATT and SNEGSKA (reference sequence). The CDR3 loop is CSAPTASDRPQHF. CDR3 DNA: TGCAGTGCGCCGACAGCCTCGGATCGGCCCCAGCATTTT.

V and J are TRBV9 and TRBJ2-1, with a tentative D call TRBD2 (6 bases). The CDR3 covers 15 residues. V lost 1 base, J lost 8 bases, and 16 bases lay in between. The V gene's germline CDR1 is SGDLS and CDR2 YYNGEE. CDR3 sequence (DNA): TGTGCCAGCAGCGTATTAGGTGGGAGCGGGCATGAGCAGTTCTTC. This codes for CASSVLGGSGHEQFF.

In this sample, this clonotype turned up a few times. V is TRBV2 and J is TRBJ1-1; a possible D gene is TRBD1 (5 bases). In germline, CDR1 is SNHLY, CDR2 FYNNEI. CDR3 length: 14 amino acids. The ends were cut back, 5 bases at V and 5 bases at J, with 15 bases in the middle. The CDR3 here is CASSPPRDGTEAFF. In DNA form, the CDR3 reads TGTGCCAGCAGTCCTCCCAGGGACGGGACTGAAGCTTTCTTT.

The V and J genes are TRBV7-9 and TRBJ1-1; the D gene is possibly TRBD1 (6 bases). The CDR3 is 14 residues long. Germline-derived CDR1 and CDR2 are SEHNR and FQNEAQ (reference sequence). The ends were cut back, 3 bases at V and 6 bases at J, with 14 bases in the middle. CDR3 amino acids: CASSLVGARPEAFF. DNA of the CDR3: TGTGCCAGCAGCTTGGTGGGGGCGCGCCCTGAAGCTTTCTTT.

This clonotype occurred once. The genes are TRBV11-1 and TRBJ1-1; the D gene is possibly TRBD1 (6 bases). The CDR3 covers 18 residues. Germline loops: CDR1 SGHAT, CDR2 FQDESV (reference sequence). Trimming took off 2 bases at V and 1 base at J, with 20 bases between the two ends. The DNA for the CDR3 is TGTGCCAGCAGCTTAACTGGTGGGGGGTTACAGGGGAACACTGAAGCTTTCTTT. Translation gives CASSLTGGGLQGNTEAFF.

This clonotype appeared a few times. This chain uses TRBV29-1 with TRBJ1-3; TRBD1 agrees at 7 bases. The CDR3 is 16 residues long. Trimming removed 0 bases from V and 3 bases from J; junction bases left unmatched: 8. The germline CDR1 and CDR2 sequences are SQVTM and ANQGSEA. CDR3 nucleotide sequence: TGCAGCGTTGAAGATCCTGGGAACAGGGGTGGAAACACCATATATTTT. Its translation: CSVEDPGNRGGNTIYF.

This clonotype was counted only a few times. The chain couples TRBV6-5 to TRBJ2-2, with D unclear. The CDR3 runs to 15 residues. CDR1 and CDR2 (germline): MNHEY, SVGAGI. Trimming stripped 2 bases from V and 4 bases from J, with 11 bases between. CDR3 residues: CASSYDGSGTGELFF. Written as DNA, the CDR3 is TGTGCCAGCAGTTACGACGGGTCCGGCACCGGGGAGCTGTTTTTT.

The chain joins TRBV24-1 to TRBJ2-7, with 8 bases that match TRBD2. The germline gives CDR1 KGHDR, CDR2 SFDVKD. This CDR3 spans 16 amino acids. The trim removed 3 bases at V and 4 bases at J, leaving 10 bases unmatched. CDR3 sequence (DNA): TGTGCCACCAGTGATGGAAGCGGGAGTTTTCCATACGAGCAGTACTTC. It encodes CATSDGSGSFPYEQYF.

The V and J genes are TRBV15 and TRBJ2-2; perhaps D is TRBD1 or TRBD2 (5 bases each). CDR3 size: 14 residues. Germline CDR1 is LNHNV and CDR2 is YYDKDF (reference sequence). Trimming pared 0 bases from V and 5 bases from J, leaving 7 bases between. CDR3 nucleotide sequence: TGTGCCACCAGCAGAGATTGGGGGACCGGGGAGCTGTTTTTT. Protein sequence: CATSRDWGTGELFF.

The chain carries TRBV20-1 and TRBJ2-1, with TRBD2 identical over 14 bases. With V trimmed by 6 bases and J by 6 bases, 16 bases remained unmatched. CDR3 length: 18 amino acids. The germline CDR1 and CDR2 sequences are DFQATT and SNEGSKA (reference sequence). The CDR3 sequence: CSARTSGRLGKTLNEQFF. The DNA of the CDR3 is TGCAGTGCCCGGACTAGCGGGAGGTTAGGAAAAACCCTCAATGAGCAGTTCTTC.

V gene TRBV5-1 combines with J gene TRBJ1-3; a weak D match, TRBD1 (5 bases). CDR3 length equals 16 residues. The ends were cut back, 4 bases at V and 0 bases at J, with 14 bases in the middle. CDR1 is SGHRS, CDR2 YFSETQ, per germline. CDR3 coding DNA: TGCGCCAGCAGCCGAGCGGGGCAGAGCTCTGGAAACACCATATATTTT. Translating it yields CASSRAGQSSGNTIYF.

This clonotype was detected only a few times. The chain carries TRBV5-1 and TRBJ1-6, with D uncertain. In germline, CDR1 is SGHRS, CDR2 YFSETQ. Trimming removed 0 bases at V and 10 bases at J, with 11 bases between. The CDR3 totals 14 residues. The CDR3 DNA is TGCGCCAGCAGCTTGGAGATCGACCGATCACCCCTCCACTTT. Translating it yields CASSLEIDRSPLHF.

This clonotype showed up just a few times. The V and J genes are TRBV28 and TRBJ2-3; 7 bases are a match to TRBD1. This CDR3 spans 18 amino acids. Germline values: CDR1 MDHEN, CDR2 SYDVKM. V shed 2 bases, J shed 2 bases, and the junction held 13 bases outside the gene matches. The CDR3 coding sequence is TGTGCCAGCAGTTTACGTAGTACAGGGGCTTCGATCACAGATACGCAGTATTTT. Translated: CASSLRSTGASITDTQYF.

The V call is TRBV11-2, the J call TRBJ2-7; 8 bases are a match to TRBD1. The germline V gene encodes CDR1 SGHAT and CDR2 FQNNGV. CDR3 size: 18 residues. With 2 bases clipped from V and 0 bases from J, the junction kept 12 bases outside the gene matches. This chain's CDR3 is CASSLIPHRTGSSYEQYV. The CDR3 DNA reads as TGTGCCAGCAGCTTAATTCCTCATCGGACAGGGTCCTCCTACGAGCAGTACGTC.

This chain joins TRBV7-6 and TRBJ2-3; the D gene is possibly TRBD2 (6 bases). The CDR3 contains 15 residues. The germline CDR1 and CDR2 sequences are SGHVS and FNYEAQ. The V gene lost 5 bases and the J gene lost 1 base, with 13 bases spanning the gap. Here the CDR3 DNA reads TGTGCCAGCAGCCCCCAGGAGGGTCGCACAGATACGCAGTATTTT. It translates to CASSPQEGRTDTQYF.